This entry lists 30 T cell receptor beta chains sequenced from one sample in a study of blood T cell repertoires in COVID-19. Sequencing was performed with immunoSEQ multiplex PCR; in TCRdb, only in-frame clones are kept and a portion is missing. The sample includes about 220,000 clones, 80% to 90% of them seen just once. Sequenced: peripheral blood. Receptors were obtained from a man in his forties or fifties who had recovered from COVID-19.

The CDR3 is CASSQVDGTNYGYTF. The CDR3 bases are TGTGCCAGCAGCCAAGTGGACGGGACTAACTATGGCTACACCTTC. The chain carries TRBV3-1 (or the pseudogene TRBV3-2) and TRBJ1-2; unclear D gene. V dropped 1 base and J dropped 0 bases, with 9 bases sitting between them. CDR1 and CDR2 (germline): LGHDT, YNNKEL (reference sequence). The CDR3 loop spans 15 amino acids.

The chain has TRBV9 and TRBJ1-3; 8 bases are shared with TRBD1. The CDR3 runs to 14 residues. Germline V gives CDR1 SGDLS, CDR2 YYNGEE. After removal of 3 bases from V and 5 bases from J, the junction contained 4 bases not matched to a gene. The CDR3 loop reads CASSADRVRNTIYF. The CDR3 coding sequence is TGTGCCAGCAGCGCGGACAGGGTGAGAAACACCATATATTTT.

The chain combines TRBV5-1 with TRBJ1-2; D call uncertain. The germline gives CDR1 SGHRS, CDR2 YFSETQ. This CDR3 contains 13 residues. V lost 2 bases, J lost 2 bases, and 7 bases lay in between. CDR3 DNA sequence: TGCGCCAGCAGCTTAAGAGCAAACTATGGCTACACCTTC. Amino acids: CASSLRANYGYTF.

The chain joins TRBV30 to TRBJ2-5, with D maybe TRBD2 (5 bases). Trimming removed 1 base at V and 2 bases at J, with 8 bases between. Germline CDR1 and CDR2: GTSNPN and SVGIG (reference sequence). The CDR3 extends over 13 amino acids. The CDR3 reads CAWSAGYQETQYF. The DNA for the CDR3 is TGTGCCTGGAGTGCGGGGTATCAAGAGACCCAGTACTTC.

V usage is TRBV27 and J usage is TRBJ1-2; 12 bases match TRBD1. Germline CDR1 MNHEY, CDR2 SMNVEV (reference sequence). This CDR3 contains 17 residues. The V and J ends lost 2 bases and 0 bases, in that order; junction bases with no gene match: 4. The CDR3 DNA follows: TGTGCCAGCAGTTTAATTGGGACAGGGGGCCCTAACTATGGCTACACCTTC. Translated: CASSLIGTGGPNYGYTF.

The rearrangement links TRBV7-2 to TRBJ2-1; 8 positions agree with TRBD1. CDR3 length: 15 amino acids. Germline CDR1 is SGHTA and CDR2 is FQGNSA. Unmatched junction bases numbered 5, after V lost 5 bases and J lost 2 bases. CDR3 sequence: CASSLGQVAYNEQFF. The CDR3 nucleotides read TGTGCCAGCAGCCTGGGACAGGTTGCCTACAATGAGCAGTTCTTC.

CDR3 region: CASSVQGASEKLFF. CDR3 sequence (DNA): TGTGCCAGCAGTGTACAGGGGGCCAGCGAAAAACTGTTTTTT. This chain connects TRBV2 to TRBJ1-4, with 9 bases aligning to TRBD1. Trimming took 4 bases from V and 8 from J; bases not matched to a gene: 5. This CDR3 region has 14 residues. CDR1 is SNHLY, CDR2 FYNNEI, per germline.

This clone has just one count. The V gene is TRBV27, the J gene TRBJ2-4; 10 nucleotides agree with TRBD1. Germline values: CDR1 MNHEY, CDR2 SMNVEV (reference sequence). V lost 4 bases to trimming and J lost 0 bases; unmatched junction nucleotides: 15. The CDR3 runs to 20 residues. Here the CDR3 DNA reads TGTGCCAGCAGTTCCCGCCCACCCCGACAGGGGGCTCTAGCCAAAAACATTCAGTACTTC. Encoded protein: CASSSRPPRQGALAKNIQYF.

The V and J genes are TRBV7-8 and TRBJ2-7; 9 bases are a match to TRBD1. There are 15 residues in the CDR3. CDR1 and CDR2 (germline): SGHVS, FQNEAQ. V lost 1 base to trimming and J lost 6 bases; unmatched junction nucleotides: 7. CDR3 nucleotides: TGTGCCAGCAGCTTAGTTGGGACAGGGTATGGCGAGCAGTACTTC. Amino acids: CASSLVGTGYGEQYF.

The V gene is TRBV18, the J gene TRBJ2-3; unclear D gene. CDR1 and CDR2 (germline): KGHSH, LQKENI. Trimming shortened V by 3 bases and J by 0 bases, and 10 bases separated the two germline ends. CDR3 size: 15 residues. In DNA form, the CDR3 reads TGTGCCAGCTCACCCCGAGACAAAAGCACAGATACGCAGTATTTT. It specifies CASSPRDKSTDTQYF.

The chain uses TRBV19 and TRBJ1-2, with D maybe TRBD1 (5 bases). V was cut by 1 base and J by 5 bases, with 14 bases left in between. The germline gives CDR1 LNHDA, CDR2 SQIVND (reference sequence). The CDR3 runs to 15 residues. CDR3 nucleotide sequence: TGTGCCAGTAGTATAGCGGGACTACGGGGGTATGGCTACACCTTC. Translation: CASSIAGLRGYGYTF.

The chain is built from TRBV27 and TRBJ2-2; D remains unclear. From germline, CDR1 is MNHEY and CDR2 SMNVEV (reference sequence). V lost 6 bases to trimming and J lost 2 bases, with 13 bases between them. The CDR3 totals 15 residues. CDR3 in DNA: TGTGCCAGCAGGGGCATACTCCGTAACACCGGGGAGCTGTTTTTT. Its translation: CASRGILRNTGELFF.

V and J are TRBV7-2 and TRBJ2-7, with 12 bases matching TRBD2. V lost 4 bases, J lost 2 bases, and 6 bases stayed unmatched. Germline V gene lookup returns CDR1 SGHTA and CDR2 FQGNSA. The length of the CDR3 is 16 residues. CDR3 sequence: CASSSLTSGRTYEQYF. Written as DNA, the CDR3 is TGTGCCAGCAGCTCCCTAACTAGCGGGAGGACCTACGAGCAGTACTTC.

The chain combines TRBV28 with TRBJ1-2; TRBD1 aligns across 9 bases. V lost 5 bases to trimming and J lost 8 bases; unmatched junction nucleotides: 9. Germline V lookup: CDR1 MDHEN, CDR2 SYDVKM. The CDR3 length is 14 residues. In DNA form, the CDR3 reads TGTGCCAGCAGTCCGGGACAGGGTCGAGGGGGCTACACCTTC. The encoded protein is CASSPGQGRGGYTF.

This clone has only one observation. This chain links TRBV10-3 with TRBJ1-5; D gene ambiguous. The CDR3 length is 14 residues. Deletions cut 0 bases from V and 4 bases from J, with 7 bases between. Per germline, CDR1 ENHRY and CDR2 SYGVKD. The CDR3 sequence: CAISESTPNQPQHF. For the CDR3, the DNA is TGTGCCATCAGTGAGTCCACACCTAATCAGCCCCAGCATTTT.

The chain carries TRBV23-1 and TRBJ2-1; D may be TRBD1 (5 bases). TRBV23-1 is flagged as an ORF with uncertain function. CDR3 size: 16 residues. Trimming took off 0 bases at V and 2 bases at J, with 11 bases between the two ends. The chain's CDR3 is CASSQSWPGTYNEQFF. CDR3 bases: TGCGCCAGCAGTCAATCCTGGCCAGGGACCTACAATGAGCAGTTCTTC.

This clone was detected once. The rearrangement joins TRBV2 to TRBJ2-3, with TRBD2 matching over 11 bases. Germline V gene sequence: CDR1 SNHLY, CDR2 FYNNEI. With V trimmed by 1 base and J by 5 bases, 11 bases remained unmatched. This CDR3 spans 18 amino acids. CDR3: CASSEVGSGRARGDTQYF. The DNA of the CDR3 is TGTGCCAGCAGTGAAGTGGGTAGCGGGAGGGCCAGGGGAGATACGCAGTATTTT.

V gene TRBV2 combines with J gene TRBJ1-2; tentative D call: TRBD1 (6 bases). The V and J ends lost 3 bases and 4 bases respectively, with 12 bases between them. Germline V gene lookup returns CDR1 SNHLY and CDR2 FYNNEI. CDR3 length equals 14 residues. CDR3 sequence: CASSDRGSTYGYTF. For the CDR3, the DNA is TGTGCCAGCAGTGACAGGGGCTCAACCTATGGCTACACCTTC.

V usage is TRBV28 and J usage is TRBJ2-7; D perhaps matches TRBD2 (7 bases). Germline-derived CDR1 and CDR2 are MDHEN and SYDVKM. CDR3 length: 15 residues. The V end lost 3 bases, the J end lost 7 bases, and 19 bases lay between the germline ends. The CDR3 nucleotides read TGTGCCAGCAGTTTCCGGGGGGCGTCCAGTTTGGAGCAGTACTTC. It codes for CASSFRGASSLEQYF.

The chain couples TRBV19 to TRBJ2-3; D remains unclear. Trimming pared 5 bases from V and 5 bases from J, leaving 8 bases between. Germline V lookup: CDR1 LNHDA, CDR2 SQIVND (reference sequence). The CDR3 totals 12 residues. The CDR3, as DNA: TGTGCCAGTAGTCGTTCCGGAGATACGCAGTATTTT. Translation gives CASSRSGDTQYF.

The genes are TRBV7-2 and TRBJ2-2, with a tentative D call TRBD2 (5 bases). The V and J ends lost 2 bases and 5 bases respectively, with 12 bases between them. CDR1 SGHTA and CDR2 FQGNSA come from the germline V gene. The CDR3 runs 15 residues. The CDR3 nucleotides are TGTGCCAGCAGCTTACCTCCAACGGGAACCGGGGAGCTGTTTTTT. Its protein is CASSLPPTGTGELFF.

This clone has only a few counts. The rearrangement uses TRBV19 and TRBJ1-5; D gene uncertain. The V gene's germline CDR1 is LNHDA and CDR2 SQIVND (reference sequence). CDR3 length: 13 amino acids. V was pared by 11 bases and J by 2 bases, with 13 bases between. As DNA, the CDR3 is TGTGCCTCGCGACCCCGGGGCAATCAGCCCCAGCATTTT. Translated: CASRPRGNQPQHF. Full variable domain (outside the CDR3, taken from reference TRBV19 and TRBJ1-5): DGGITQSPKYLFRKEGQNVTLSCEQNLNHDAMYWYRQDPGQGLRLIYYSQIVNDFQKGDIAEGYSVSREKKESFPLTVTSAQKNPTAFYLCASRPRGNQPQHFGDGTRLSIL.

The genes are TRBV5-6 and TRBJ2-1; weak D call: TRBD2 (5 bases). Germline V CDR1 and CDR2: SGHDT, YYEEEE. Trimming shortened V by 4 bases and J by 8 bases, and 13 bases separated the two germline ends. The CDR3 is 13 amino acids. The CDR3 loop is CASSREILDEQFF. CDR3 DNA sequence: TGTGCCAGCAGCCGGGAAATATTGGATGAGCAGTTCTTC.

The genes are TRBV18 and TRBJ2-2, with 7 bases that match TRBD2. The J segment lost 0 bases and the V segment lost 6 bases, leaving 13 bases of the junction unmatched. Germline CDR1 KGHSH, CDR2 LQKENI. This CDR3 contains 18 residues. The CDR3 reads CASSRSGLGHTNTGELFF. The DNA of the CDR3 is TGTGCCAGCTCCCGCTCCGGACTAGGGCACACGAACACCGGGGAGCTGTTTTTT.

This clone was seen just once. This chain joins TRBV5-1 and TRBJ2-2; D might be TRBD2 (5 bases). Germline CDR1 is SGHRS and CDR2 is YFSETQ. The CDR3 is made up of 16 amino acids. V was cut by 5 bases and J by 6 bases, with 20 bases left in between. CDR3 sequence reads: CASRPRERVSAGELFF. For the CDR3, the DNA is TGCGCCAGCAGACCTCGGGAAAGGGTCTCAGCCGGGGAGCTGTTTTTT.

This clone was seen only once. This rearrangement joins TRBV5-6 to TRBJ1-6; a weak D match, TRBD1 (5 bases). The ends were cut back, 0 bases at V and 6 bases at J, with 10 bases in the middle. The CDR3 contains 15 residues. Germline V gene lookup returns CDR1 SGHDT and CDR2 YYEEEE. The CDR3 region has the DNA TGTGCCAGCAGCTTGGTGGGACTGATTAATTCACCCCTCCACTTT. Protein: CASSLVGLINSPLHF.

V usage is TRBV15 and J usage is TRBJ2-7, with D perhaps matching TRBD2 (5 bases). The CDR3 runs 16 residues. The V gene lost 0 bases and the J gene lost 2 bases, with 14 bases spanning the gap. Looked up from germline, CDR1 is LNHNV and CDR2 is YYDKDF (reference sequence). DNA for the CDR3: TGTGCCACCAGCAGAGATCGAAGCGGTCCTACCTACGAGCAGTACTTC. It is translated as CATSRDRSGPTYEQYF. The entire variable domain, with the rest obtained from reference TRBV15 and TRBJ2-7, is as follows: DAMVIQNPRYQVTQFGKPVTLSCSQTLNHNVMYWYQQKSSQAPKLLFHYYDKDFNNEADTPDNFQSRRPNTSFCFLDIRSPGLGDTAMYLCATSRDRSGPTYEQYFGPGTRLTVT.

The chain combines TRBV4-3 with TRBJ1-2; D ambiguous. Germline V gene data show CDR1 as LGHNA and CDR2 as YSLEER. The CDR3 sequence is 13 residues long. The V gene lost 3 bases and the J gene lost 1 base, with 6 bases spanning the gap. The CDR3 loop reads CASSHILNYGYTF. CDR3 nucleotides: TGCGCCAGCAGCCACATACTTAACTATGGCTACACCTTC.

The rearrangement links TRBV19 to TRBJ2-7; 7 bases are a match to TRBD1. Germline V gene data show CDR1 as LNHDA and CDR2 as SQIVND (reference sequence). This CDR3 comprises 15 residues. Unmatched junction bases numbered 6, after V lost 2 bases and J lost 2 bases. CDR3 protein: CASSIQTGRTYEQYF. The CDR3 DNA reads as TGTGCCAGTAGTATACAGACAGGGCGGACCTACGAGCAGTACTTC.

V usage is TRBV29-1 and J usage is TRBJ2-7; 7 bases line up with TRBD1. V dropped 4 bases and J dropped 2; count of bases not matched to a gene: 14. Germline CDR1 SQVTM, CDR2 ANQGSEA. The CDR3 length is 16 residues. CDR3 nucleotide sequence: TGCAGCGTTGCCGTGGGGTTCTGGGGACAGACCTACGAGCAGTACTTC. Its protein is CSVAVGFWGQTYEQYF.